A selection of T cell receptor beta chains follows, all from one sample in a study of blood T cells in healthy people across ages. A single record per CDR3 protein comes from TCRdb applying MiXCR to the 5' RACE reads. The sample has hundreds of thousands of distinct CDR3 sequences; roughly 50% are singletons. Sequenced sample: blood. These TCRs come from a man younger than 45 in good health. The CDR3 runs from the conserved cysteine through the conserved F or W. D genes are given only for firm matches. Rows give clone size only sometimes, using once, few, many, or a class for an expanded clone.

D | size | J | V | CDR3 | DNA
. | . | TRBJ1-2 | TRBV12-3/TRBV12-4 | CASSLSGGGEDTF | TGTGCCAGCAGTTTATCTGGGGGGGGCGAAGACACCTTC
TRBD1 | . | TRBJ1-2 | TRBV12-3/TRBV12-4 | CASGSQGQGSDGYTF | TGTGCCAGCGGTTCCCAAGGACAGGGTAGTGATGGCTACACCTTC
. | . | TRBJ1-4 | TRBV7-2 | CASSRQGGDEKLFF | TGTGCCAGCAGCCGGCAAGGCGGCGACGAAAAACTGTTTTTT
. | few | TRBJ2-7 | TRBV5-1 | CASSLLTVSNEQYF | TGCGCCAGCAGCTTGCTGACAGTGTCTAACGAGCAGTACTTC
. | . | TRBJ2-1 | TRBV2 | CASSEGIGEQFF | TGTGCCAGCAGTGAGGGGATCGGTGAGCAGTTCTTC
TRBD2 | . | TRBJ2-7 | TRBV20-1 | CSARVLAGSYEQYF | TGCAGTGCTAGAGTACTAGCGGGGTCCTACGAGCAGTACTTC
. | few | TRBJ2-7 | TRBV12-3/TRBV12-4 | CASSFVPYEQYF | TGTGCCAGCAGCTTCGTTCCCTACGAGCAGTACTTC
TRBD1 | . | TRBJ1-5 | TRBV6-5 | CASSMWTGEDQPQHF | TGTGCCAGCAGTATGTGGACAGGAGAAGATCAGCCCCAGCATTTT
TRBD1 | many | TRBJ2-7 | TRBV20-1 | CSATPSDREFSYEQYF | TGCAGTGCTACACCCTCAGACAGGGAATTCTCCTACGAGCAGTACTTC
TRBD2 | . | TRBJ2-1 | TRBV7-6 | CASSPRSKRGYNEQFF | TGTGCCAGCAGCCCCAGAAGCAAGCGGGGGTACAATGAGCAGTTCTTC
. | . | TRBJ2-3 | TRBV20-1 | CSARMTRTSTDTQYF | TGCAGTGCTAGAATGACGAGGACTAGCACAGATACGCAGTATTTT
. | . | TRBJ2-5 | TRBV7-8 | CASSRSPGTETQYF | TGTGCCAGCAGCCGCTCCCCAGGGACAGAGACCCAGTACTTC
TRBD1 | . | TRBJ1-1 | TRBV25-1 | CASSEGPGQGSGNTEAFF | TGTGCCAGCAGTGAGGGGCCGGGACAGGGTAGTGGAAACACTGAAGCTTTCTTT
. | few | TRBJ2-1 | TRBV20-1 | CSARDPRLHDYNEQFF | TGCAGTGCTAGAGATCCGCGGCTCCACGATTACAATGAGCAGTTCTTC
. | many | TRBJ2-7 | TRBV11-2 | CASSSAGYEQYF | TGTGCCAGCAGTTCCGCGGGTTACGAGCAGTACTTC
. | . | TRBJ2-7 | TRBV20-1 | CSARDHRRSSYEQYF | TGCAGTGCTAGAGATCATAGGAGGAGCTCCTACGAGCAGTACTTC
TRBD1 | few | TRBJ2-5 | TRBV12-3/TRBV12-4 | CASSLGLPGTGNRGTQYF | TGTGCCAGCAGTTTAGGACTACCCGGGACAGGGAACCGTGGGACCCAGTACTTC
. | . | TRBJ2-7 | TRBV6-2/TRBV6-3 | CASSYFVSSLSRSVEQYF | TGTGCCAGCAGTTACTTCGTCAGTAGCCTGTCCCGTTCCGTCGAGCAGTACTTC
. | . | TRBJ1-5 | TRBV25-1 | CASGNRYSNQPQHF | TGTGCCAGCGGCAACAGGTATAGCAATCAGCCCCAGCATTTT
TRBD1 | many | TRBJ1-2 | TRBV28 | CASSPTGFYGYTF | TGTGCCAGCAGCCCGACAGGGTTCTATGGCTACACCTTC
TRBD1 | . | TRBJ2-7 | TRBV12-3/TRBV12-4 | CASSIAGQGIYEQYF | TGTGCCAGCAGTATTGCTGGACAGGGTATTTACGAGCAGTACTTC
. | . | TRBJ1-2 | TRBV29-1 | CSTEDNQAGYTF | TGCAGCACCGAAGACAACCAGGCGGGCTACACCTTC
TRBD1 | . | TRBJ1-4 | TRBV7-9 | CASSSIDRGGEKLFF | TGTGCCAGTAGCTCAATCGACAGGGGTGGAGAAAAACTGTTTTTT
. | few | TRBJ1-2 | TRBV12-3/TRBV12-4 | CASSSPGNNYGYTF | TGTGCCAGCAGTTCTCCCGGGAATAACTATGGCTACACCTTC
. | few | TRBJ2-5 | TRBV20-1 | CSARDTRLAGETQYF | TGCAGTGCTAGAGATACTAGATTAGCAGGGGAGACCCAGTACTTC
. | . | TRBJ1-5 | TRBV3-1 | CASSQGTEIRPQHF | TGTGCCAGCAGCCAAGGGACCGAGATCAGACCCCAGCATTTT
. | . | TRBJ1-5 | TRBV29-1 | CSVGGQNSNQPQHF | TGCAGCGTTGGCGGCCAGAATAGCAATCAGCCCCAGCATTTT
. | few | TRBJ2-2 | TRBV10-3 | CAIRSLWETGELFF | TGTGCCATCAGATCCCTGTGGGAGACCGGGGAGCTGTTTTTT
TRBD2 | few | TRBJ2-5 | TRBV5-1 | CASSLVGTSGGETQYF | TGCGCCAGCAGCTTGGTAGGGACTAGCGGGGGTGAGACCCAGTACTTC
TRBD2 | . | TRBJ2-5 | TRBV29-1 | CTVAGVVAETQYF | TGCACCGTAGCGGGGGTGGTTGCAGAGACCCAGTACTTC
. | many | TRBJ2-1 | TRBV7-2 | CASSLGRVRNEQFF | TGTGCCAGCAGCTTAGGCCGGGTCCGTAATGAGCAGTTCTTC
. | few | TRBJ2-6 | TRBV28 | CASSIPRGANVLTF | TGTGCCAGCAGTATACCTAGAGGGGCCAACGTCCTGACTTTC
. | . | TRBJ1-5 | TRBV2 | CASSDLGVTGQPQHF | TGTGCCAGCAGTGACTTGGGGGTTACGGGCCAGCCCCAGCATTTT
. | . | TRBJ2-1 | TRBV28 | CASRGETQFF | TGTGCCAGCAGGGGGGAGACCCAGTTCTTC
. | . | TRBJ2-5 | TRBV18 | CASSATAYQETQYF | TGTGCCAGCTCGGCGACAGCCTACCAAGAGACCCAGTACTTC
TRBD1 | . | TRBJ2-7 | TRBV20-1 | CSALRTGIYEQYF | TGCAGTGCTCTTCGGACAGGGATCTACGAGCAGTACTTC
TRBD1 | . | TRBJ2-7 | TRBV7-9 | CASSPGTGLGGQYF | TGTGCCAGCAGCCCCGGGACAGGGTTGGGAGGGCAGTACTTC
. | . | TRBJ2-6 | TRBV20-1 | CSARGFSGANVLTF | TGCAGTGCTAGAGGTTTCTCTGGGGCCAACGTCCTGACTTTC
. | . | TRBJ1-2 | TRBV3-1 | CASSQDRTPTAGYTF | TGTGCCAGCAGCCAAGATCGAACCCCCACAGCCGGCTACACCTTC
TRBD1 | . | TRBJ1-5 | TRBV7-6 | CASSQYPGQGVGGSNQPQHF | TGTGCCAGCAGCCAATACCCGGGACAGGGCGTAGGGGGAAGCAATCAGCCCCAGCATTTT
. | many | TRBJ2-7 | TRBV7-2 | CASRAQEWDLAYF | TGTGCCAGCAGAGCGCAGGAGTGGGACCTAGCGTACTTC
TRBD2 | . | TRBJ2-3 | TRBV29-1 | CSVVPPSGPMGTQYF | TGCAGCGTTGTGCCCCCTAGCGGGCCTATGGGTACGCAGTATTTT
TRBD1 | . | TRBJ2-7 | TRBV5-1 | CASSAGQASGEQYF | TGCGCCAGCAGCGCGGGACAGGCCTCCGGCGAGCAGTACTTC
. | . | TRBJ1-2 | TRBV2 | CASSETRMGGYTF | TGTGCCAGCAGTGAAACTCGGATGGGAGGCTACACCTTC
. | . | TRBJ1-1 | TRBV24-1 | CATSESGEGRMNTEAFF | TGTGCCACCAGTGAATCCGGGGAGGGGAGGATGAACACTGAAGCTTTCTTT
TRBD2 | few | TRBJ2-5 | TRBV2 | CASSGGYGTSAEETQYF | TGTGCCAGCAGTGGAGGTTACGGGACTAGCGCAGAAGAGACCCAGTACTTC
TRBD2 | few | TRBJ2-7 | TRBV20-1 | CSARDPAGGTYEQYF | TGCAGTGCTAGAGATCCAGCCGGGGGGACCTACGAGCAGTACTTC
. | . | TRBJ2-7 | TRBV7-2 | CASSWRGQTYEQYF | TGTGCCAGCAGCTGGCGGGGACAGACCTACGAGCAGTACTTC
TRBD1 | few | TRBJ1-2 | TRBV4-1 | CASSPPGQGGGYTF | TGCGCCAGCAGCCCACCGGGACAGGGGGGTGGCTACACCTTC
TRBD1 | once | TRBJ1-6 | TRBV13 | CASAPGQNSPLHF | TGTGCCAGCGCTCCGGGACAGAATTCACCCCTCCACTTT
. | . | TRBJ2-7 | TRBV6-5 | CASSVTVSSYEQYF | TGTGCCAGCAGTGTTACAGTGAGCTCCTACGAGCAGTACTTC
TRBD1 | . | TRBJ1-2 | TRBV29-1 | CSVEEQGAGGYTF | TGCAGCGTTGAGGAACAGGGGGCGGGTGGCTACACCTTC
. | few | TRBJ1-6 | TRBV20-1 | CSARDSGPSPLHF | TGCAGTGCTAGAGACTCGGGGCCTTCACCCCTCCACTTT
. | . | TRBJ2-7 | TRBV25-1 | CASSEYGRGLNEQYF | TGTGCCAGCAGTGAATACGGCAGGGGTCTGAACGAGCAGTACTTC
TRBD2 | . | TRBJ2-7 | TRBV6-1 | CASSLFRLAGERNEQYF | TGTGCCAGCAGCCTCTTTAGACTAGCGGGAGAGAGGAACGAGCAGTACTTC
TRBD1 | few | TRBJ2-1 | TRBV18 | CASSPSGQGDTYNEQFF | TGTGCCAGCTCACCATCGGGACAGGGGGACACCTACAATGAGCAGTTCTTC